The clone carrying this T cell receptor beta chain was counted only a few times. The antigen is unknown. The sample is drawn from a study of early T cells in non-severe SARS-CoV-2 infection. Study as a whole: The study sequenced bulk RNA from unsorted whole blood, with chains unpaired.

Attachment of unique molecular identifiers was made to individual cDNA molecules. MiXCR was run by TCRdb on the 5' RACE reads, yielding one entry per CDR3 protein. The sample shows about 48,000 distinct CDR3 sequences, more than 5.5% of them seen only once. Germline loops: CDR1 SQVTM, CDR2 ANQGSEA. Germline trimming cut 2 bases from V and 5 bases from J; bases unmatched to any gene: 0. This CDR3 is built from 12 residues. Study-wide findings and caveats: Reliance on VDJdb matching favored anti-spike CD8 responses; private and CD4 specificities were missed.

The rearrangement links TRBV29-1 to TRBJ2-7; 10 positions match TRBD2. The receptor comes from an adult who was a healthcare worker with PCR-confirmed SARS-CoV-2 infection or an uninfected control (not recorded which). This specimen consisted of whole blood, obtained at baseline. CDR3 in DNA: TGCAGCGTTGAACTAGCGGGAGACGAGCAGTACTTC. Amino acid sequence: CSVELAGDEQYF.